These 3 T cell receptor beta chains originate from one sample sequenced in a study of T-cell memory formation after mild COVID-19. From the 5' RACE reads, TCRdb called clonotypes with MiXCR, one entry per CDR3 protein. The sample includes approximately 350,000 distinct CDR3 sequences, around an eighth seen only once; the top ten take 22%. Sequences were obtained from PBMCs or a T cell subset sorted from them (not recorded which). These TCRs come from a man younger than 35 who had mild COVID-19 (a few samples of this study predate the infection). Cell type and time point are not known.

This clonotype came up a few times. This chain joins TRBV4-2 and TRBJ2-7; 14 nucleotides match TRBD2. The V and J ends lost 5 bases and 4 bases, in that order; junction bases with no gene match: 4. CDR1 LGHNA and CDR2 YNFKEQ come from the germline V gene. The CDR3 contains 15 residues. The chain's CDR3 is CASSSGLAGGYEQYF. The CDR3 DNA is TGTGCCAGCAGCTCAGGACTAGCGGGGGGATACGAGCAGTACTTC.

Here the CDR3 DNA reads TGTGCCAGCAGACAACAGGGGGCCTACGAGCAGTACGTC. Translated, it gives CASRQQGAYEQYV. The chain combines TRBV6-5 with TRBJ2-7; 8 nucleotides match TRBD1. Per germline, CDR1 MNHEY and CDR2 SVGAGI. V lost 6 bases, J lost 2 bases, and 3 bases stayed unmatched. The CDR3 runs to 13 residues.

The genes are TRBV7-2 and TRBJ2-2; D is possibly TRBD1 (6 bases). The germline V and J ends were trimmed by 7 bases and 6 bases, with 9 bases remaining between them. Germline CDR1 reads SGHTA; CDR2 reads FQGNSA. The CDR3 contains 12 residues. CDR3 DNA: TGTGCCAGCACCACAGGGTCCGGGGAGCTGTTTTTT. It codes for CASTTGSGELFF.